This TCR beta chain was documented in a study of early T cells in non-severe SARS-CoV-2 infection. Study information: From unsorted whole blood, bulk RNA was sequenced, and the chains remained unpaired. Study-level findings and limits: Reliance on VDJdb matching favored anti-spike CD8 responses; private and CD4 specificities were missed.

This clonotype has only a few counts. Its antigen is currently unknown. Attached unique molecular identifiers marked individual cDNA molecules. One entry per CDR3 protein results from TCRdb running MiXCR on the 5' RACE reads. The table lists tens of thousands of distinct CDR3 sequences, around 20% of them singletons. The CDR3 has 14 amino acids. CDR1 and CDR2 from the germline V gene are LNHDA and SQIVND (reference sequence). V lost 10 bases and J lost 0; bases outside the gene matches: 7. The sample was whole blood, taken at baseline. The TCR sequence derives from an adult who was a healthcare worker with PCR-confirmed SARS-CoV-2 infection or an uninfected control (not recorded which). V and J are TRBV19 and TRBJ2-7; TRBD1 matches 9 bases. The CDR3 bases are TGTGCCACCAAAAACAGGGGGCCCTCCTACGAGCAGTACTTC. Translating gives CATKNRGPSYEQYF.